Listed below are T cell receptor beta chains from one sample, sequenced in a study of CD8 T cells in Susac syndrome. MiXCR was run by TCRdb on the immunoSEQ multiplex PCR reads, yielding one entry per CDR3 protein. The data show 300,000 or so distinct CDR3 sequences, with 92% seen just once and approximately 0.065% held by the top ten. The source material was CD4+ T cells from PBMCs. The receptor set was obtained from a human donor with multiple sclerosis. The CDR3 runs from the conserved cysteine through the conserved F or W. D genes are given only for firm matches. For some rows the clone size is stated as once, few or many, or as a class when expanded; others skip it.

TRBJ1-1 | . | 14 | TRBV30 | . | TGTGCCTGGAGTGTGCAGCTTATGAACACTGAAGCTTTCTTT | CAWSVQLMNTEAFF
TRBJ1-6 | . | 16 | TRBV7-9 | . | TGTGCCAGCAGCTACCTCGGGACTCGCAAAAATTCACCCCTCCACTTT | CASSYLGTRKNSPLHF
TRBJ2-3 | . | 15 | TRBV2 | . | TGTGCCAGCAGTAACGAGGGAGGAAGCACAGATACGCAGTATTTT | CASSNEGGSTDTQYF
TRBJ2-2 | . | 16 | TRBV2 | . | TGTGCCAGCAGTCCCACCAGGGGAAGAGGGACCGGGGAGCTGTTTTTT | CASSPTRGRGTGELFF
TRBJ2-7 | . | 11 | TRBV3-1 | . | TGTGCCAGCTCGTGGGGCCACGAGCAGTACTTC | CASSWGHEQYF
TRBJ2-4 | . | 15 | TRBV5-4 | . | TGTGCCAGCAGCTTTAAAGCGGGAGCCAAAAACATTCAGTACTTC | CASSFKAGAKNIQYF
TRBJ1-4 | . | 12 | TRBV6-2/TRBV6-3 | TRBD1 | TGTGCCAGCAGTTACTCGACAGGGGAGGTCTTTTTT | CASSYSTGEVFF
TRBJ2-2 | few | 16 | TRBV5-1 | TRBD2 | TGCGCCAGCAGCATCTGGGGGACTAGCGGGGCCGGGGAGCTGTTTTTT | CASSIWGTSGAGELFF
TRBJ2-1 | . | 15 | TRBV7-9 | . | TGTGCCAGCAGCCCTGGTATGAGCTCCTACAATGAGCAGTTCTTC | CASSPGMSSYNEQFF
TRBJ2-3 | once | 15 | TRBV12-3/TRBV12-4 | TRBD2 | TGTGCCAGCAGTCCAGCGGGAGGGGGGGGAGATACGCAGTATTTT | CASSPAGGGGDTQYF
TRBJ2-1 | . | 14 | TRBV5-1 | . | TGCGCCAGCAGCTTGGGACTAGTTATCGATGAGCAGTTCTTC | CASSLGLVIDEQFF
TRBJ2-1 | . | 14 | TRBV29-1 | TRBD2 | TGCAGCGTTGAAAGGAGACTAGCTTCCAATGAGCAGTTCTTC | CSVERRLASNEQFF
TRBJ2-7 | . | 15 | TRBV29-1 | . | TGCAGCGTTCGCAGACAACTAAGGGGCTCCTACGAGCAGTACTTC | CSVRRQLRGSYEQYF
TRBJ2-7 | . | 15 | TRBV6-5 | . | TGTGCCAGCAGTTACTCCCAGGGCTTTTCCTACGAGCAGTACTTC | CASSYSQGFSYEQYF
TRBJ2-7 | . | 12 | TRBV5-1 | . | TGCGCCAGCAGGGATCTACGGGGCGAGCAGTACTTC | CASRDLRGEQYF
TRBJ2-7 | . | 13 | TRBV10-3 | . | TGTGCCATCAGTGAGGACAGGACCTACGAGCAGTACTTC | CAISEDRTYEQYF
TRBJ2-2 | . | 17 | TRBV6-2/TRBV6-3 | . | TGTGCCAGCAGTTACTCGTTTGGAGCGACTCACACCGGGGAGCTGTTTTTT | CASSYSFGATHTGELFF
TRBJ1-5 | once | 13 | TRBV19 | . | TGTGCCAGCGCTCTGGGGTACAATCAGCCCCAGCATTTT | CASALGYNQPQHF
TRBJ1-2 | . | 15 | TRBV7-2 | . | TGTGCCAGCAGCCCGAGGGTGCAGGGGTCGTATGGCTACACCTTC | CASSPRVQGSYGYTF
TRBJ2-1 | once | 11 | TRBV30 | . | TGTGCCTGGAGTGACAAGAGTGAGCAGTTCTTC | CAWSDKSEQFF
TRBJ1-2 | . | 13 | TRBV20-1 | . | TGCAGTGCTAGAGATCGGGTAGCCTATGGCTACACCTTC | CSARDRVAYGYTF
TRBJ1-2 | . | 15 | TRBV12-3/TRBV12-4 | . | TGTGCCAGCAGTCCCAGGGGAAGAAGTGACTATGGCTACACCTTC | CASSPRGRSDYGYTF
TRBJ2-3 | once | 17 | TRBV7-9 | TRBD2 | TGTGCCAGCAGCTCGGCATCTAGCGGGGCTAGCACAGATACGCAGTATTTT | CASSSASSGASTDTQYF
TRBJ2-6 | . | 19 | TRBV24-1 | TRBD1 | TGTGCCACCAGTGGAGGACCGGGACAGGCCCTCTCTGGGGCCAACGTCCTGACTTTC | CATSGGPGQALSGANVLTF
TRBJ1-6 | . | 13 | TRBV19 | . | TGTGCCAGTAGTATAGTTGCAGATTCACCCCTCCACTTT | CASSIVADSPLHF
TRBJ1-1 | . | 14 | TRBV7-9 | . | TGTGCCAGCAGCCCCCCCGGCCGGGAAACTGAAGCTTTCTTT | CASSPPGRETEAFF
TRBJ2-3 | . | 14 | TRBV7-2 | . | TGTGCCAGCAGCCATGGACTGAGCACAGATACGCAGTATTTT | CASSHGLSTDTQYF
TRBJ2-7 | . | 16 | TRBV20-1 | TRBD1 | TGCAGTGCTAGAGACCGCCACGGGACAGCCTCCCCGGAGCAGTACTTC | CSARDRHGTASPEQYF
TRBJ2-3 | . | 15 | TRBV5-6 | . | TGTGCCAGCAGCTTACGATTAGAACAGGGCGATACGCAGTATTTT | CASSLRLEQGDTQYF
TRBJ1-2 | . | 13 | TRBV29-1 | TRBD1 | TGCAGCGTTCTTTTTGGACAGGGCGATGGCTACACCTTC | CSVLFGQGDGYTF
TRBJ2-3 | . | 14 | TRBV30 | TRBD2 | TGTGCCTGGATGGGGCGGGAGGGCCAGGATACGCAGTATTTT | CAWMGREGQDTQYF
TRBJ2-1 | . | 14 | TRBV6-6 | . | TGTGCCAGCAGTTCCCGACGGGTCTACAATGAGCAGTTCTTC | CASSSRRVYNEQFF
TRBJ2-1 | . | 15 | TRBV7-9 | . | TGTGCCAGCAGCTTAATTGGGTTCTCCTACAATGAGCAGTTCTTC | CASSLIGFSYNEQFF
TRBJ2-1 | . | 17 | TRBV14 | TRBD2 | TGTGCCAGCAGCCCGATCTCCCTAGCGGGAGGACTTAGTGAGCAGTTCTTC | CASSPISLAGGLSEQFF
TRBJ2-4 | . | 13 | TRBV7-2 | . | TGTGCCAGCAGCTTAGGTACCGGGGGCATTCAGTACTTC | CASSLGTGGIQYF